A selection of T cell receptor beta chains follows, all from one sample in a study of shared clonotypes between healthy human individuals. Some clones are missing from TCRdb's copy, which holds only in-frame ones; the method was immunoSEQ multiplex PCR. The sample yields around 560,000 clones, 90% to 95% seen once. Specimen: naive CD8+ T cells sorted from blood. The receptor source for this set is a woman aged 25 to 45 in good health. The CDR3 runs from the conserved cysteine through the conserved F or W. D genes are given only for firm matches. Only part of the rows carry a size: once, few, many, or a class if the clone is expanded.

>.|TRBV9|TRBJ2-2|.
CASSVATGELFF
TGTGCCAGCAGCGTCGCCACCGGGGAGCTGTTTTTT
>.|TRBV28|TRBJ1-1|.
CASSLLVRLNTEAFF
TGTGCCAGCAGTTTGTTGGTCAGATTGAACACTGAAGCTTTCTTT
>.|TRBV10-2|TRBJ2-7|.
CASRDRRYEQYF
TGCGCCAGCAGAGACAGGAGGTACGAGCAGTACTTC
>.|TRBV28|TRBJ1-1|.
CASSRARLQMNTEAFF
TGTGCCAGCAGTCGAGCGAGACTCCAAATGAACACTGAAGCTTTCTTT
>.|TRBV28|TRBJ2-1|.
CASTEGAGYNEQFF
TGTGCCAGCACGGAAGGGGCGGGTTACAATGAGCAGTTCTTC
>.|TRBV7-8|TRBJ2-5|.
CASSLAVDQETQYF
TGTGCCAGCAGCTTAGCTGTCGATCAAGAGACCCAGTACTTC
>.|TRBV29-1|TRBJ2-1|TRBD2
CSVERGSGTGNEQFF
TGCAGCGTTGAGAGGGGTAGCGGGACCGGGAATGAGCAGTTCTTC
>.|TRBV4-1|TRBJ2-7|.
CASSPQIRSSYEQYF
TGCGCCAGCAGCCCCCAGATCAGAAGCTCCTACGAGCAGTACTTC
>.|TRBV5-1|TRBJ2-1|TRBD2
CASSWKLAGGNEQFF
TGCGCCAGCAGCTGGAAGCTAGCGGGAGGAAATGAGCAGTTCTTC
>.|TRBV27|TRBJ2-1|TRBD2
CASSYLTGGISGDYNEQFF
TGTGCCAGCAGTTACCTGACTGGGGGCATTAGCGGGGACTACAATGAGCAGTTCTTC
>.|TRBV30|TRBJ2-5|.
CAWKQPKETQYF
TGTGCCTGGAAACAGCCCAAAGAGACCCAGTACTTC
>.|TRBV13|TRBJ2-5|TRBD1
CASSLATTGGRETQYF
TGTGCCAGCAGCTTAGCCACGACAGGGGGGCGTGAGACCCAGTACTTC
>.|TRBV4-1|TRBJ2-1|.
CASSQRWGNEQFF
TGCGCCAGCAGCCAAAGATGGGGTAATGAGCAGTTCTTC
>.|TRBV27|TRBJ1-2|.
CASSLFMGEHVGYTF
TGTGCCAGCAGTTTATTTATGGGGGAACACGTTGGCTACACCTTC
>.|TRBV5-4|TRBJ2-2|TRBD1
CASRGQGGTGELFF
TGTGCCAGCAGGGGACAGGGGGGCACCGGGGAGCTGTTTTTT
>.|TRBV5-6|TRBJ2-5|.
CASSLGAGETQYF
TGTGCCAGCAGCTTGGGGGCTGGGGAGACCCAGTACTTC
>.|TRBV9|TRBJ1-1|TRBD1
CASSGTGGKTEAFF
TGTGCCAGCAGCGGGACAGGGGGAAAGACTGAAGCTTTCTTT
>.|TRBV7-9|TRBJ2-7|TRBD2
CATGEGPRDEQYF
TGTGCCACCGGGGAGGGCCCTCGGGACGAGCAGTACTTC
>.|TRBV9|TRBJ2-1|.
CASSVGGDNEQFF
TGTGCCAGCAGCGTAGGTGGGGACAATGAGCAGTTCTTC
>.|TRBV2|TRBJ1-1|.
CASSWDPEAFF
TGTGCCAGTAGTTGGGACCCTGAAGCTTTCTTT
>.|TRBV15|TRBJ2-1|.
CATSRGGNSYNEQFF
TGTGCCACCAGCAGGGGCGGGAACTCCTACAATGAGCAGTTCTTC
>.|TRBV28|TRBJ1-3|.
CASSPFSGAFRRIERNTIYF
TGTGCCAGCAGCCCCTTTAGCGGGGCTTTTCGCCGGATCGAAAGAAACACCATATATTTT
>.|TRBV13|TRBJ2-7|.
CASSLSGYSYEQYF
TGTGCCAGCAGCTTATCCGGCTACTCCTACGAGCAGTACTTC
>.|TRBV23-1|TRBJ1-1|.
CASRGTEPTRNTEAFF
TGCGCCAGCCGTGGGACGGAACCTACCAGGAACACTGAAGCTTTCTTT
>once|TRBV7-8|TRBJ1-1|.
CASSLVTGGGTEAFF
TGTGCCAGCAGCTTAGTCACCGGGGGAGGCACTGAAGCTTTCTTT
>.|TRBV28|TRBJ2-7|TRBD2
CASSFSGRAEQYF
TGTGCCAGCAGCTTTAGCGGGAGGGCCGAGCAGTACTTC